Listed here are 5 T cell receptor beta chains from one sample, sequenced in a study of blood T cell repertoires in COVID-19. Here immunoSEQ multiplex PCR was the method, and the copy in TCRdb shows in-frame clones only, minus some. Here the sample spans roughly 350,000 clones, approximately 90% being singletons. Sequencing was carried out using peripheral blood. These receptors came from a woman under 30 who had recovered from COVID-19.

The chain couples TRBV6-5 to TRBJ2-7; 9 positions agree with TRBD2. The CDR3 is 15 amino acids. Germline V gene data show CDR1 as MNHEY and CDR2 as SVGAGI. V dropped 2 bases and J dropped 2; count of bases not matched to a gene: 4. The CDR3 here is CASSYRAGGTYEQYV. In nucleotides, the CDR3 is TGTGCCAGCAGTTACCGAGCGGGAGGTACCTACGAGCAGTACGTC.

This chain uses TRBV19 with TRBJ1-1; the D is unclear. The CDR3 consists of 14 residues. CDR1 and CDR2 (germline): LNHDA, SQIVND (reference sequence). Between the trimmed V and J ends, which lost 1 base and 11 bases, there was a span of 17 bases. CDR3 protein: CASSIAGIFPGAFF. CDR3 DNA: TGTGCCAGTAGTATAGCCGGGATTTTCCCTGGGGCTTTCTTT.

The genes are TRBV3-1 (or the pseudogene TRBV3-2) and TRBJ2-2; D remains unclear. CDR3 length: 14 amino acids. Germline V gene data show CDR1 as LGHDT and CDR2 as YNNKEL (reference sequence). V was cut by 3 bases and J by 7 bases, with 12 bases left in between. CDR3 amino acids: CASSHSRFHGELFF. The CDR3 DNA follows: TGTGCCAGCAGCCACTCTAGGTTCCACGGGGAGCTGTTTTTT.

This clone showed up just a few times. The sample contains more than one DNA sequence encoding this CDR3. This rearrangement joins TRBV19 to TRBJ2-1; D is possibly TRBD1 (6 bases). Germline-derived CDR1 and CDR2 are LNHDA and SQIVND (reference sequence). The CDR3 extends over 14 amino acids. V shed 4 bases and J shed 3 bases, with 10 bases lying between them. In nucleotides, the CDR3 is TGTGCCAGTAGTAAATTGGACAGCTACAATGAGCAGTTCTTC. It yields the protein CASSKLDSYNEQFF.

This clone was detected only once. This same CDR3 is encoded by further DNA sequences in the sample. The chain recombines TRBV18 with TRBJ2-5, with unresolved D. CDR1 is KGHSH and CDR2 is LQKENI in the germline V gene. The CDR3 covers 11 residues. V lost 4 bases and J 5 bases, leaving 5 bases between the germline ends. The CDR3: CASSQRETQYF. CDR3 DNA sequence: TGTGCCAGCTCACAGAGGGAGACCCAGTACTTC.